This T cell receptor (beta chain) comes out of a study of blood T cell repertoires in COVID-19. Study summary: Nucleic acid was either cDNA or gDNA, and it came from T cells, B-cell-depleted T cells, or PBMCs.

Authors' methods: Reference gene primer amplification in the assay estimated nucleated cell counts. Sequencing used immunoSEQ multiplex PCR; TCRdb keeps in-frame clones, though not all of them. The DNA gave D and trimming, while V, J and clone size come from that table. The table records roughly 210,000 clones, about 88% of them present only once. CDR1 is SGHRS and CDR2 is YFSETQ in the germline V gene. The CDR3 runs to 16 residues. After removal of 0 bases from V and 6 bases from J, the junction contained 7 bases not matched to a gene. Source material: peripheral blood. The receptor's source is an older man with acute or convalescent COVID-19. The J gene is TRBJ2-7, the V gene TRBV5-1, with 12 bases fitting TRBD2. The CDR3 DNA reads as TGCGCCAGCAGCTTGGCCACGCTGGGACTAGCGGGCGAGCAGTACTTC. As protein: CASSLATLGLAGEQYF.